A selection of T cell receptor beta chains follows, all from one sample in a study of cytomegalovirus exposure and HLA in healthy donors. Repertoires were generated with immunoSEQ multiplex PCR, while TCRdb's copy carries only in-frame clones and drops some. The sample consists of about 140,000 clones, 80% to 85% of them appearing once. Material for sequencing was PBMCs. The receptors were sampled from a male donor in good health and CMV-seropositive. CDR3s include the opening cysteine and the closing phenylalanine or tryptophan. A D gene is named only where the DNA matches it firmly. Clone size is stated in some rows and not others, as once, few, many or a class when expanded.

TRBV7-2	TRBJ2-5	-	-	CASSLEGQETQYF	TGTGCCAGCAGCTTAGAGGGGCAAGAGACCCAGTACTTC
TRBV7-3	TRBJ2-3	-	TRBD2	CASSTLGSGAGSTQYF	TGTGCCAGCAGCACCCTGGGGAGCGGGGCTGGATCTACGCAGTATTTT
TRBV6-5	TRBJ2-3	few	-	CASSYSGVSTDTQYF	TGTGCCAGCAGTTACTCGGGCGTGAGCACAGATACGCAGTATTTT
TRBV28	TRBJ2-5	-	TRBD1	CASSSKPGQGYGETQYF	TGTGCCAGCAGTTCAAAACCGGGACAGGGTTATGGAGAGACCCAGTACTTC
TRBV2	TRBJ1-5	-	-	CASRRGRMNQPQHF	TGTGCCAGCAGGCGGGGAAGGATGAATCAGCCCCAGCATTTT
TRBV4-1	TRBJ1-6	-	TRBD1	CASTLFGQGDSPLHF	TGCGCCAGCACCCTCTTCGGACAGGGAGATTCACCCCTCCACTTT
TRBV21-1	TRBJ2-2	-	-	CASSGQDNTGELFF	TGTGCCAGCTCTGGACAGGATAACACCGGGGAGCTGTTTTTT
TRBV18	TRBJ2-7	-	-	CASSPPGSPYEQYF	TGTGCCAGCTCACCACCGGGTAGCCCCTACGAGCAGTACTTC
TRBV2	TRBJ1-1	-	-	CASSEYRENTEAFF	TGTGCCAGCAGTGAATACCGGGAGAACACTGAAGCTTTCTTT
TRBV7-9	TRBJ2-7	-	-	CASSGSEQYF	TGTGCCAGCAGCGGCTCCGAGCAGTACTTC
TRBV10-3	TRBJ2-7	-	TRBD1	CAISERGQGNPYEQYF	TGTGCCATCAGTGAGCGGGGACAGGGAAACCCCTACGAGCAGTACTTC
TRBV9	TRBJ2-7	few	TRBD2	CASSVGPSGSYEQYF	TGTGCCAGCAGCGTAGGTCCTAGCGGGAGTTACGAGCAGTACTTC
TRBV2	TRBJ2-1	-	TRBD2	CASSRLDQREGPYNEQFF	TGTGCCAGCAGTAGACTTGACCAGCGGGAGGGCCCCTACAATGAGCAGTTCTTC
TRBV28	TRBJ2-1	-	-	CASSFPPGWSHSYNEQFF	TGTGCCAGCAGTTTCCCCCCCGGATGGAGCCACTCCTACAATGAGCAGTTCTTC
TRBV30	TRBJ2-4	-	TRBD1	CAWSGAATGLNIQYF	TGTGCCTGGAGTGGGGCTGCGACAGGGTTAAACATTCAGTACTTC
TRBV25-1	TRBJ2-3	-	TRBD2	CASSGASGTTDTQYF	TGTGCCAGCAGCGGGGCTAGCGGGACCACAGATACGCAGTATTTT
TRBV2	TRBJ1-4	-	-	CASRRTDWANEKLFF	TGTGCCAGCAGAAGGACAGATTGGGCTAATGAAAAACTGTTTTTT
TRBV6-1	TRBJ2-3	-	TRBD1	CASSFGTAYTDTQYF	TGTGCCAGCAGTTTCGGGACAGCCTACACAGATACGCAGTATTTT
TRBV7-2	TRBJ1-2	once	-	CASRKRDEPYGYTF	TGTGCCAGCAGAAAGAGGGATGAACCCTATGGCTACACCTTC
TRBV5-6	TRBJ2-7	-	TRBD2	CASSLVSRTSATEQYF	TGTGCCAGCAGCTTGGTGTCGCGGACTAGCGCTACAGAGCAGTACTTC
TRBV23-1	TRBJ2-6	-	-	CASSQARWFSGANVLTF	TGCGCCAGCAGTCAAGCCAGGTGGTTCTCTGGGGCCAACGTCCTGACTTTC
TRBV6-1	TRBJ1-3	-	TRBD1	CASSVQGPRSGNTIYF	TGTGCCAGCAGTGTACAGGGGCCCCGCTCTGGAAACACCATATATTTT
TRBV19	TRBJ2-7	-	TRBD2	CASSIVAGGGTYEQYF	TGTGCCAGTAGTATAGTAGCGGGAGGGGGAACATACGAGCAGTACTTC
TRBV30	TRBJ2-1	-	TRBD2	CARARGGSYNEQFF	TGTGCCAGAGCCCGCGGGGGTTCCTACAATGAGCAGTTCTTC
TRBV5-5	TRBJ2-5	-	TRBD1	CASSSWTGQETQYF	TGTGCCAGCAGCTCGTGGACAGGTCAAGAGACCCAGTACTTC
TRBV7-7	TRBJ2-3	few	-	CASSLGGRFTDTQYF	TGTGCTAGCAGCTTAGGCGGCAGATTCACAGATACGCAGTATTTT
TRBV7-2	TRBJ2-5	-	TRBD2	CASSHQSGGRVSKETQYF	TGTGCCAGCAGCCACCAGTCGGGAGGGCGAGTTAGCAAAGAGACCCAGTACTTC
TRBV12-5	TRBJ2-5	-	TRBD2	CASGFIAGEGSGETQYF	TGTGCTAGTGGTTTCATAGCGGGGGAAGGCAGCGGAGAGACCCAGTACTTC
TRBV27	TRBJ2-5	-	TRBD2	CASSMRTSGGQETQYF	TGTGCCAGCAGTATGCGGACTAGCGGGGGGCAAGAGACCCAGTACTTC
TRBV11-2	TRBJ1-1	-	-	CASSLVVGTVEAFF	TGTGCCAGCAGCTTAGTGGTCGGGACTGTTGAAGCTTTCTTT
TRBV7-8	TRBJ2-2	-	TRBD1	CASSLQQGFTGELFF	TGTGCCAGCAGCTTACAACAGGGGTTCACCGGGGAGCTGTTTTTT
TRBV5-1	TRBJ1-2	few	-	CASSLHHGRVVNYGYTF	TGCGCCAGCAGTCTACACCACGGCAGGGTTGTTAACTATGGCTACACCTTC
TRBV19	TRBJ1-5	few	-	CASSIVQGTVLQPQHF	TGTGCCAGTAGTATAGTTCAGGGGACCGTACTTCAGCCCCAGCATTTT
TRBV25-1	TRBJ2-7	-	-	CASSEYSIGEQYF	TGTGCCAGCAGTGAATATTCGATCGGCGAGCAGTACTTC
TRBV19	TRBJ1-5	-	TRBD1	CASSRFGQGGNQPQHF	TGTGCCAGTAGTCGGTTCGGGCAGGGGGGCAATCAGCCCCAGCATTTT
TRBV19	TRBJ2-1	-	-	CASSISGSYNEQFF	TGTGCCAGTAGTATATCAGGGTCCTACAATGAGCAGTTCTTC
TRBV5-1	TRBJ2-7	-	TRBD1	CASSLPGQSSYEQYF	TGCGCCAGCAGCCTACCGGGACAGAGCTCCTACGAGCAGTACTTC
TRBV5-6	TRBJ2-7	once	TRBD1	CASSTQGNLILKYEQYF	TGTGCCAGCAGTACACAGGGGAATCTCATCCTGAAATACGAGCAGTACTTC
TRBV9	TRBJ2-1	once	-	CASSPHLLGGTSNEQFF	TGTGCCAGCAGCCCCCACCTCCTAGGGGGTACCTCCAATGAGCAGTTCTTC
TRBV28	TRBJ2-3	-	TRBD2	CASSSWTSGTTDTQYF	TGTGCCAGCAGTTCCTGGACTAGCGGGACCACAGATACGCAGTATTTT
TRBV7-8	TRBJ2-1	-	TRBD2	CASSAVQSSGVNEQFF	TGTGCCAGCAGCGCAGTTCAGTCCAGCGGGGTAAATGAGCAGTTCTTC
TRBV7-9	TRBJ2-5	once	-	CASTPISRQETQYF	TGTGCCAGCACCCCAATAAGTAGACAAGAGACCCAGTACTTC
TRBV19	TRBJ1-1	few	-	CASILMAEAFF	TGTGCCAGTATATTGATGGCCGAAGCTTTCTTT
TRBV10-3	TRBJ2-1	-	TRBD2	CAITRTSGTSSYNEQFF	TGTGCCATCACAAGGACTAGCGGGACCAGCTCCTACAATGAGCAGTTCTTC
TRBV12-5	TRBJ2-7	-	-	CASGLQGNEQYF	TGTGCTAGTGGTTTGCAGGGCAACGAGCAGTACTTC
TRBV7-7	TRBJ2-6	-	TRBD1	CASSSPGQVLTQSSGANVLTF	TGTGCTAGCAGTTCCCCGGGACAGGTCCTAACCCAGTCCTCTGGGGCCAACGTCCTGACTTTC
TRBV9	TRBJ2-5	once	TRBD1	CASSLRQGEETQYF	TGTGCCAGCAGCTTGAGACAGGGCGAAGAGACCCAGTACTTC
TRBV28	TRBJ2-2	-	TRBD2	CASSLWGLAENTGELFF	TGTGCCAGCAGTTTATGGGGACTAGCGGAAAACACCGGGGAGCTGTTTTTT
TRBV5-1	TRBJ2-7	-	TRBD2	CASSLASSGRAYEQYF	TGCGCCAGCAGCTTGGCATCCAGCGGGAGGGCCTACGAGCAGTACTTC
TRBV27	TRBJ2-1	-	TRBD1	CASSLSTGPYNEQFF	TGTGCCAGCAGTTTATCGACAGGGCCCTACAATGAGCAGTTCTTC
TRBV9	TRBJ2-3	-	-	CASSARPADTQYF	TGTGCCAGCAGCGCTCGGCCAGCGGATACGCAGTATTTT
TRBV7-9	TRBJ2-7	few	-	CSSSLGGRGDDEQYF	TGTTCCAGCAGCTTAGGAGGCCGGGGAGATGACGAGCAGTACTTC
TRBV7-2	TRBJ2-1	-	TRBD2	CASSLAEGLAGSNEQFF	TGTGCCAGCAGCTTAGCGGAGGGACTAGCGGGATCCAATGAGCAGTTCTTC
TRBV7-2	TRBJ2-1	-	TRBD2	CASSSQRLRGGPNNEQFF	TGTGCCAGCAGCTCCCAAAGGCTGCGGGGGGGCCCCAACAATGAGCAGTTCTTC